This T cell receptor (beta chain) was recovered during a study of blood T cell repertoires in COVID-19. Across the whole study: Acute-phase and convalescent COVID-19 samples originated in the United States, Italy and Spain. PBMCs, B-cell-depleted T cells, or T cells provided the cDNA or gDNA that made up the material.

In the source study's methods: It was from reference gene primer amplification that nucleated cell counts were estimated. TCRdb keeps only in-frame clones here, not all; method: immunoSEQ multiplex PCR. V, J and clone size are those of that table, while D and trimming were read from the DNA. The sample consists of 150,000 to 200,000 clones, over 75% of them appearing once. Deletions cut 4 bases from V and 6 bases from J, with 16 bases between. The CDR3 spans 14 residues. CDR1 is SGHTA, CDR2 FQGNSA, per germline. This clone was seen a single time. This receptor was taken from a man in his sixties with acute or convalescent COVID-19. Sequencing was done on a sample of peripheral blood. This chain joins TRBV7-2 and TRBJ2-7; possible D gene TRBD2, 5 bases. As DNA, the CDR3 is TGTGCCAGCAGCTCACACGGGGTTCGGGGCGAGCAGTACTTC. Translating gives CASSSHGVRGEQYF.